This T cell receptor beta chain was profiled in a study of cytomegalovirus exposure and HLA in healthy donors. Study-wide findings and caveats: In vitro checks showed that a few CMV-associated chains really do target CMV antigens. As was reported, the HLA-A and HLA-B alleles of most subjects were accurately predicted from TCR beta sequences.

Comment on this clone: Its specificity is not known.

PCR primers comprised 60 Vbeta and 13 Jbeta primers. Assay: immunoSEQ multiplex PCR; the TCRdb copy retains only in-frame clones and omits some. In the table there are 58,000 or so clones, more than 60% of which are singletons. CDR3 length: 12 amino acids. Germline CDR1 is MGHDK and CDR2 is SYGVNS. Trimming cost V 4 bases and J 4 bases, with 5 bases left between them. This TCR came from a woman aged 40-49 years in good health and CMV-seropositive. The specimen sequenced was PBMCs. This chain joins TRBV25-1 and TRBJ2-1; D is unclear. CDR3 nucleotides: TGTGCCAGCAGTGCTGTGTACAATGAGCAGTTCTTC. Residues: CASSAVYNEQFF.